This passage covers 11 T cell receptor beta chains from one sample sequenced in a study of shared clonotypes between healthy human individuals. The table came from immunoSEQ multiplex PCR; TCRdb's copy has only in-frame clones and leaves some out. The sample lists 1.6 million or so clones; 95% to 97% were seen once. Sequencing was performed on naive CD4+ T cells sorted from blood. The subset here: CD45RA+ positively selected. Source of these receptors: a man aged 25-45 years in good health.

The V gene is TRBV27, the J gene TRBJ2-5, with D hard to call. With 6 bases removed from V and 3 bases from J, the gap between germline ends came to 14 bases. The germline CDR1 and CDR2 sequences are MNHEY and SMNVEV (reference sequence). The CDR3 is 14 amino acids. The CDR3 reads CASSRTPLEETQYF. The CDR3 region has the DNA TGTGCCAGCAGCCGCACCCCCCTGGAAGAGACCCAGTACTTC.

V and J are TRBV7-3 and TRBJ2-7; 9 positions agree with TRBD2. The V gene's germline CDR1 is SGHTA and CDR2 FQGTGA. This CDR3 region has 16 residues. V trimming: 2 bases; J trimming: 4 bases; junction bases outside the gene matches: 9. DNA for the CDR3: TGTGCCAGCAGCTTAGAGGGTGCGGGAGGGGGATACGAGCAGTACTTC. Protein: CASSLEGAGGGYEQYF.

This clone was observed a single time. The CDR3 bases are TGTGCCAGCAGCCCCTCAGACAGGTTGAATTCACCCCTCCACTTT. Its translation is CASSPSDRLNSPLHF. The chain has TRBV9 and TRBJ1-6, with D perhaps TRBD1 (6 bases). V was shortened by 4 bases and J by 7 bases, with 15 bases between the two germline ends. The CDR3 is 15 amino acids. Germline CDR1 is SGDLS and CDR2 is YYNGEE.

The chain employs TRBV7-6 and TRBJ2-7; TRBD2 aligns across 7 bases. V lost 3 bases and J lost 3; bases outside the gene matches: 5. Germline V CDR1 and CDR2: SGHVS, FNYEAQ. The CDR3 length is 14 residues. Written as DNA, the CDR3 is TGTGCCAGCAGCTTCCGGGACTACGGCTACGAGCAGTACTTC. Residues: CASSFRDYGYEQYF.

J is TRBJ2-3 and V is TRBV28, with D perhaps TRBD2 (5 bases). The length of the CDR3 is 21 residues. In germline, CDR1 is MDHEN, CDR2 SYDVKM. Trimming left V 0 bases short and J 2 bases short, with 27 bases between. In nucleotides, the CDR3 is TGTGCCAGCAGTTTATGGGGTTTGGGAGCGCTCCCGGGCCCGCACACAGATACGCAGTATTTT. It encodes CASSLWGLGALPGPHTDTQYF.

J is TRBJ2-3 and V is TRBV27, with D perhaps matching TRBD2 (5 bases). V lost 5 bases to trimming and J lost 0 bases, with 12 bases between them. Germline CDR1 MNHEY, CDR2 SMNVEV (reference sequence). This CDR3 has 15 residues. The CDR3 nucleotides are TGTGCCAGCAGTACTCCCTCGGGGAGCACAGATACGCAGTATTTT. This encodes CASSTPSGSTDTQYF.

This chain links TRBV30 with TRBJ2-6; 10 bases agree with TRBD2. CDR1 is GTSNPN, CDR2 SVGIG, per germline (reference sequence). Germline trimming cut 2 bases from V and 0 bases from J; bases unmatched to any gene: 4. The CDR3 is 17 residues long. Here the CDR3 DNA reads TGTGCCTGGAGTACGGGACTAGCGAGCTCTGGGGCCAACGTCCTGACTTTC. Translation: CAWSTGLASSGANVLTF.

The V call is TRBV7-9, the J call TRBJ2-1; 7 positions agree with TRBD2. Germline CDR1 reads SEHNR; CDR2 reads FQNEAQ (reference sequence). The CDR3 has 14 residues. With V trimmed by 6 bases and J by 8 bases, 10 bases remained unmatched. The CDR3 sequence is CASRQAGSLDEQFF. The CDR3 DNA reads as TGTGCCAGCAGACAAGCGGGATCTCTTGATGAGCAGTTCTTC.

The CDR3: CASSLPAGEQYF. CDR3 DNA sequence: TGTGCCAGCAGCCTCCCAGCGGGCGAGCAGTACTTC. The genes are TRBV7-2 and TRBJ2-7, with TRBD2 as a possible D gene (6 bases). This CDR3 is 12 amino acids long. V dropped 5 bases and J dropped 6 bases, with 11 bases sitting between them. Per germline, CDR1 SGHTA and CDR2 FQGNSA.

The chain is built from TRBV6-1 and TRBJ2-1; D call uncertain. Germline loops: CDR1 MNHNS, CDR2 SASEGT. V lost 4 bases to trimming and J lost 4 bases, with 5 bases between them. This CDR3 contains 12 residues. DNA for the CDR3: TGTGCCAGCAGTGTAAGATACAATGAGCAGTTCTTC. Translation gives CASSVRYNEQFF.

The V and J genes are TRBV30 and TRBJ2-7; TRBD1 is a possible D gene (5 bases). Germline V gene data show CDR1 as GTSNPN and CDR2 as SVGIG (reference sequence). V was cut by 5 bases and J by 4 bases, with 15 bases left in between. CDR3 size: 13 residues. DNA for the CDR3: TGTGCCTGGGGGGTAGGCAGACAGTACGAGCAGTACTTC. It yields the protein CAWGVGRQYEQYF.